The entry below gives a single T cell receptor (beta chain) sequence along with its context. The entry originates in a study of blood T cell repertoires in COVID-19. Study-wide background: PBMCs, B-cell-depleted T cells, or T cells were the source of the cDNA or gDNA that made up the material.

The V gene's germline CDR1 is MNHEY and CDR2 SVGAGI. The CDR3 length is 15 residues. V was pared by 0 bases and J by 4 bases, with 7 bases between. Original analysis: Amplified reference gene primers provided the basis for estimating nucleated cell counts. Sequencing was performed with immunoSEQ multiplex PCR; in TCRdb, only in-frame clones are kept and a portion is missing. For V, J and clone size, that table is used; D and trimming come from the DNA. The sample has some 280,000 clones; under 90% are singletons. The rearrangement links TRBV6-5 to TRBJ2-6; D not resolved. This TCR came from a woman aged 40 to 50 who had recovered from COVID-19. The material sequenced was peripheral blood. CDR3 loop: CASSYSVAGANVLTF. The CDR3, as DNA: TGTGCCAGCAGTTACTCGGTTGCGGGGGCCAACGTCCTGACTTTC.